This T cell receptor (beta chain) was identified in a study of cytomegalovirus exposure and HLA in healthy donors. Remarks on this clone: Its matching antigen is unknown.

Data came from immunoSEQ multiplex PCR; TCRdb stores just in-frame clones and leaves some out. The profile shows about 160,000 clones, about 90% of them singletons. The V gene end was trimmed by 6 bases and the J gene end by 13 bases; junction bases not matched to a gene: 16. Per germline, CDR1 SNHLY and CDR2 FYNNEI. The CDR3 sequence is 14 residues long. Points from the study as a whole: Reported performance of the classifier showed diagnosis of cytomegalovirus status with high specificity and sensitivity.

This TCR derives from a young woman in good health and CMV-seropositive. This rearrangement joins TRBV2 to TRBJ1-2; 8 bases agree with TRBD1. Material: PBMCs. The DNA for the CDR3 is TGTGCCAGCAGCTTTATTCTCTATGGACAGGGTATCACCTTC. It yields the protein CASSFILYGQGITF. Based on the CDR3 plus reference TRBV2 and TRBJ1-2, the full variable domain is EPEVTQTPSHQVTQMGQEVILRCVPISNHLYFYWYRQILGQKVEFLVSFYNNEISEKSEIFDDQFSVERPDGSNFTLKIRSTKLEDSAMYFCASSFILYGQGITFGSGTRLTVV.